This T cell receptor beta chain was sequenced for a study of T cell changes during pregnancy in multiple sclerosis. This clone was seen once. The V and J ends lost 0 bases and 7 bases, in that order; junction bases with no gene match: 15. This CDR3 is 18 amino acids long. Germline CDR1 and CDR2: LGHNA and YSLEER. The assay was immunoSEQ multiplex PCR, and TCRdb's table has in-frame clones only and misses some. This sample has approximately 41,000 clones, with 90% found just once. The receptor was derived from a female donor with multiple sclerosis, enrolled in a pregnancy study. The rearrangement joins TRBV4-3 to TRBJ1-2; 9 positions match TRBD1. This material consisted of CD8+ T cells from peripheral blood mononuclear cells, taken in the first trimester of pregnancy. The CDR3 DNA sequence: TGCGCCAGCAGCCAAGACTTCGGACAGGGGATTTGGTCTTTTGGCTACACCTTC. This codes for CASSQDFGQGIWSFGYTF.